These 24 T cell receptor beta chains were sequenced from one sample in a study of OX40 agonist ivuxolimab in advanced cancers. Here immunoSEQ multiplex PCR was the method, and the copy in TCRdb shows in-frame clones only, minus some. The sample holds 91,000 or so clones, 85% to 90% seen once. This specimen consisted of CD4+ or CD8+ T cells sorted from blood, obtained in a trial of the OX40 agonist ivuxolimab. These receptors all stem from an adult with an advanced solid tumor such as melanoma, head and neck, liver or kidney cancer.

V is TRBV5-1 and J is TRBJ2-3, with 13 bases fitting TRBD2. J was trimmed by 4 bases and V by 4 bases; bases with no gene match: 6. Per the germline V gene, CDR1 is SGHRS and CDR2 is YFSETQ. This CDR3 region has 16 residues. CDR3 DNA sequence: TGCGCCAGCAGCACCGGACTAGCGGGAGTACCAGATACGCAGTATTTT. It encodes CASSTGLAGVPDTQYF. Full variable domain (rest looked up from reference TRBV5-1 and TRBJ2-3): KAGVTQTPRYLIKTRGQQVTLSCSPISGHRSVSWYQQTPGQGLQFLFEYFSETQRNKGNFPGRFSGRQFSNSRSEMNVSTLELGDSALYLCASSTGLAGVPDTQYFGPGTRLTVL.

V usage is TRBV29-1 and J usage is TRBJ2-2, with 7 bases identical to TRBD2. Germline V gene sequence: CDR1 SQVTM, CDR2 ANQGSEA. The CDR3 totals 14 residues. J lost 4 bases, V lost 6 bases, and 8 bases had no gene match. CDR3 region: CSVERTRGTGELFF. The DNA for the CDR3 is TGCAGCGTCGAACGGACTAGAGGCACCGGGGAGCTGTTTTTT.

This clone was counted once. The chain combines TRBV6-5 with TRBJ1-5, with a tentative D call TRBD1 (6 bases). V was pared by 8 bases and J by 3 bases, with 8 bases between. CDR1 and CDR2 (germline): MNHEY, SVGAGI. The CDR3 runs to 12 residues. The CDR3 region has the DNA TGTGCCAGCGGACAGTCCAATCAGCCCCAGCATTTT. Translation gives CASGQSNQPQHF.

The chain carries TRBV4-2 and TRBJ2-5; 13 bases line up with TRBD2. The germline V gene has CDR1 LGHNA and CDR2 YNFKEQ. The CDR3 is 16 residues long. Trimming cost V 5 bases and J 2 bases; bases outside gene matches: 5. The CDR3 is CASSLGLAGSQETQYF. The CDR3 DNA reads TGTGCCAGCAGCTTGGGACTAGCGGGGTCGCAAGAGACCCAGTACTTC.

The chain's CDR3 is CATMPPGATNYGYTF. The DNA for the CDR3 is TGTGCCACCATGCCCCCGGGGGCGACTAACTATGGCTACACCTTC. The chain links TRBV18 to TRBJ1-2, with D maybe TRBD1 (6 bases). Germline V gene sequence: CDR1 KGHSH, CDR2 LQKENI. The CDR3 is 15 residues long. The V end lost 10 bases, the J end lost 0 bases, and 18 bases lay between the germline ends.

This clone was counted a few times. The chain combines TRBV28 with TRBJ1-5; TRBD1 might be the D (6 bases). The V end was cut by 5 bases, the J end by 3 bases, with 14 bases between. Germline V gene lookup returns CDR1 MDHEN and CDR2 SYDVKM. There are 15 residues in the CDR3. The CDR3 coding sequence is TGTGCCAGCAGTCCACCGGACAGCCACAATCAGCCCCAGCATTTT. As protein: CASSPPDSHNQPQHF.

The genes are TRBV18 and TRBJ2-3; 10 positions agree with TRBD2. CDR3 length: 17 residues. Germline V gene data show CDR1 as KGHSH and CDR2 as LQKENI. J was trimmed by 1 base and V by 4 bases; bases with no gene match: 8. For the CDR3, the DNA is TGTGCCAGCTCACTACCACAGGGGACTAGCGGCACAGATACGCAGTATTTT. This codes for CASSLPQGTSGTDTQYF.

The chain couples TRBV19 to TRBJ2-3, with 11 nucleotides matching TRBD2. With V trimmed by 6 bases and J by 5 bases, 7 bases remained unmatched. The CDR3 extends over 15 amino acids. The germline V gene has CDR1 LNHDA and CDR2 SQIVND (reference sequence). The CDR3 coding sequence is TGTGCCAGTAGAAGTACTAGCGGGAGATTAGATACGCAGTATTTT. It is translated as CASRSTSGRLDTQYF.

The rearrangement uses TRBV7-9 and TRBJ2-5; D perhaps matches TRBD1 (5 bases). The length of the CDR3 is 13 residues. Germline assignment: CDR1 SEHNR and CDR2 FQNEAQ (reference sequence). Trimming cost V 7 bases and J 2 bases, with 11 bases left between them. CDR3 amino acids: CASTWGGQETQYF. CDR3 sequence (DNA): TGTGCCAGCACTTGGGGCGGTCAAGAGACCCAGTACTTC.

CDR3 nucleotides: TGCAGTGCTAGAGAAGGGGGGCCCCTCCACTTT. Protein product: CSAREGGPLHF. V gene TRBV20-1 combines with J gene TRBJ1-6; weak D call: TRBD1 (6 bases). The CDR3 loop spans 11 amino acids. V shed 0 bases and J shed 13 bases, with 7 bases lying between them. In germline, CDR1 is DFQATT, CDR2 SNEGSKA (reference sequence).

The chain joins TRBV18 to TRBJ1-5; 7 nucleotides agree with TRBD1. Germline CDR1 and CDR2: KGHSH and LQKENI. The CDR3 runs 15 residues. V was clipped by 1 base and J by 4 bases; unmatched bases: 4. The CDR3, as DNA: TGTGCCAGCTCACCACAGGGGGCGCGTAATCAGCCCCAGCATTTT. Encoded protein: CASSPQGARNQPQHF.

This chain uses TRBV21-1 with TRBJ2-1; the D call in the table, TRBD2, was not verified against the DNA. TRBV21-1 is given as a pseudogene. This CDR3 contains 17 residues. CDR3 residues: CASSKLLAGGKYNEQFF. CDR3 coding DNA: TGTGCCAGCAGCAAACTATTAGCGGGAGGGAAGTACAATGAGCAGTTCTTC.

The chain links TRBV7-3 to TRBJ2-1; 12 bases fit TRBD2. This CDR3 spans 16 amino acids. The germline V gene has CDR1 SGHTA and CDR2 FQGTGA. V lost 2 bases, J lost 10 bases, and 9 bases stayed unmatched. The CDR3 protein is CASSLGPSGRAGEQFF. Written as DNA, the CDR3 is TGTGCCAGCAGCTTAGGGCCTAGCGGGAGGGCAGGCGAGCAGTTCTTC.

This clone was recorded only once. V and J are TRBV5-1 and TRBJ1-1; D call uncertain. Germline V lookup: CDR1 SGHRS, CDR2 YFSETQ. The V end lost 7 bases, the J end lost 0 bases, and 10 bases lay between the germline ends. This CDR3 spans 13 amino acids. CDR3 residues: CASGMDVNTEAFF. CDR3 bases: TGCGCCAGCGGCATGGACGTGAACACTGAAGCTTTCTTT.

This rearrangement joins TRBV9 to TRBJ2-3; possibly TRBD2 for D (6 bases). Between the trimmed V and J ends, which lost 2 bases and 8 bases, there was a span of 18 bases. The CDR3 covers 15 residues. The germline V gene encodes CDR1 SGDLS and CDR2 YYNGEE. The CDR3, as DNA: TGTGCCAGCAGCGTGGGGACTGACTCGTTTGCTACGCAGTATTTT. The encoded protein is CASSVGTDSFATQYF. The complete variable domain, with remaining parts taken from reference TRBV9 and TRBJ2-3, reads DSGVTQTPKHLITATGQRVTLRCSPRSGDLSVYWYQQSLDQGLQFLIQYYNGEERAKGNILERFSAQQFPDLHSELNLSSLELGDSALYFCASSVGTDSFATQYFGPGTRLTVL.

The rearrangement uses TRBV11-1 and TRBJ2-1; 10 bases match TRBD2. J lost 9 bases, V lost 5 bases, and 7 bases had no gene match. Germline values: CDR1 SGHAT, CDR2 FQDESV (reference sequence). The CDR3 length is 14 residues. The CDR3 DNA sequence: TGTGCCAGCAGCCTCACTAGCGGGGTTGGTGAGCAGTTCTTC. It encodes CASSLTSGVGEQFF.

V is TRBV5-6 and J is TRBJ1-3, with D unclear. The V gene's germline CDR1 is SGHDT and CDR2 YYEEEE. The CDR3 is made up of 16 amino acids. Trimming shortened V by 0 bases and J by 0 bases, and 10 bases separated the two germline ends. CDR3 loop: CASSLAVAYSGNTIYF. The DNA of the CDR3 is TGTGCCAGCAGCTTGGCAGTCGCATACTCTGGAAACACCATATATTTT.

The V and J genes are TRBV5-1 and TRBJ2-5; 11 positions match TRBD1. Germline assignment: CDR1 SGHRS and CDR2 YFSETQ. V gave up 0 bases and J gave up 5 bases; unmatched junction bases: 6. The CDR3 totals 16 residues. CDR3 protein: CASSLAGDRGAETQYF. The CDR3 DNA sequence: TGCGCCAGCAGCTTGGCCGGGGACAGGGGGGCGGAGACCCAGTACTTC.

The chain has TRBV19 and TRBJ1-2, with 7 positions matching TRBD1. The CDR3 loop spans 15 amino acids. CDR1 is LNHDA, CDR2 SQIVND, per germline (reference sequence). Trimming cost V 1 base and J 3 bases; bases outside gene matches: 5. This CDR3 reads CASSIGNRGDYGYTF. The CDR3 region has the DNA TGTGCCAGTAGTATAGGAAACAGGGGAGACTATGGCTACACCTTC.

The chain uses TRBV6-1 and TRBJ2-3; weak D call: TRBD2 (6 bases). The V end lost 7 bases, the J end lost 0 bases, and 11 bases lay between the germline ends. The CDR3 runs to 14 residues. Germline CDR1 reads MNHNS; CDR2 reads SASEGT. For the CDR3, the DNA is TGTGCCAGCAAAGTGGACTATAGCACAGATACGCAGTATTTT. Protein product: CASKVDYSTDTQYF.

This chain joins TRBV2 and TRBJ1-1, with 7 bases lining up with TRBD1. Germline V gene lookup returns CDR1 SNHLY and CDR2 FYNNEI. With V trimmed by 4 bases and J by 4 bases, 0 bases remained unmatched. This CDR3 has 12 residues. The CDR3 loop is CASSGQGTEAFF. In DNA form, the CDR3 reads TGTGCCAGCAGTGGACAGGGCACTGAAGCTTTCTTT.

This chain's CDR3 is CASSSGQGYGYTF. CDR3 DNA: TGTGCCAGCAGTTCCGGGCAGGGCTATGGCTACACCTTC. This rearrangement joins TRBV28 to TRBJ1-2; weak D call: TRBD1 (5 bases). CDR1 and CDR2 (germline): MDHEN, SYDVKM. The V end was cut by 4 bases, the J end by 4 bases, with 10 bases between. CDR3 length equals 13 residues.

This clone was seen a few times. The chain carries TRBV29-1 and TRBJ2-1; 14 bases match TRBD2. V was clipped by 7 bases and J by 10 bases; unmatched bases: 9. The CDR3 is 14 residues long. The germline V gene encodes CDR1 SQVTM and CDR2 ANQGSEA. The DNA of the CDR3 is TGCAGCGGGGGGGCGGGACTAGCGGGAGTGGAGCAGTTCTTC. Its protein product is CSGGAGLAGVEQFF.

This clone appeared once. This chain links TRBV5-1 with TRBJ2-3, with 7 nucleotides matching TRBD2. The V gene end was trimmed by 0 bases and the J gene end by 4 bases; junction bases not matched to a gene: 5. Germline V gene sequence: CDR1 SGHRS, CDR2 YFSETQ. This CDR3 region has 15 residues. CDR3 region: CASSLAAGRADTQYF. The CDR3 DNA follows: TGCGCCAGCAGCTTGGCGGCAGGGAGGGCAGATACGCAGTATTTT.